Listed below are T cell receptor beta chains from one sample, sequenced in a study of PD-1 blockade in mismatch repair-deficient tumors. Repertoires were generated with immunoSEQ multiplex PCR, while TCRdb's copy carries only in-frame clones and drops some. The table records 70,000 to 95,000 clones, roughly 80% of them present only once. This sample comprised peripheral blood, obtained 44 weeks after starting pembrolizumab. Source of these receptors: an adult with mismatch repair-deficient cancer. CDR3s include the opening cysteine and the closing phenylalanine or tryptophan. Fields, in order: D gene, J gene, V gene, clone size, CDR3 length, CDR3 DNA, CDR3 protein. A D gene is named only where the DNA matches it firmly. Not every row has a clone size; where given, it reads once, few, many or a size class.

-	TRBJ1-5	TRBV15	-	18	TGTGCCACCAGCAGGACTTCTGTGGGGCCAGCAAGCAATCAGCCCCAGCATTTT	CATSRTSVGPASNQPQHF
-	TRBJ2-1	TRBV6-4	-	16	TGTGCCAGCAGGGAGATGGACCCCTCTAATTACAATGAGCAGTTCTTC	CASREMDPSNYNEQFF
-	TRBJ2-3	TRBV7-2	-	14	TGTGCCAGCAGCTTACGACGGCCCACAGATACGCAGTATTTT	CASSLRRPTDTQYF
-	TRBJ2-5	TRBV11-2	-	12	TGTGCCAGCAGCCCAATCCCGGAGACCCAGTACTTC	CASSPIPETQYF
-	TRBJ2-1	TRBV5-1	-	15	TGCGCCAGCAGCTTGAAAGGAAGCTCCTACAATGAGCAGTTCTTC	CASSLKGSSYNEQFF
-	TRBJ1-2	TRBV6-6	-	14	TGTGCCAGCAGTTACGATCGAAAAAGCTATGGCTACACCTTC	CASSYDRKSYGYTF
TRBD2	TRBJ2-1	TRBV4-3	-	18	TGCGCCAGCAGCCACCCGAGACTAGCGGGAGCGGATGTCCATGAGCAGTTCTTC	CASSHPRLAGADVHEQFF
-	TRBJ2-3	TRBV9	-	15	TGTGCCAGCAGCGGAGCGGACACATACACAGATACGCAGTATTTT	CASSGADTYTDTQYF
TRBD2	TRBJ2-7	TRBV9	-	15	TGTGCCAGCAGCGTAGACTGGGGAGGGGTCGGCGAGCAGTACTTC	CASSVDWGGVGEQYF
TRBD1	TRBJ1-1	TRBV19	once	15	TGTGCCAGTAGTCTCCGGGACAGGGGGCGAAGGAAAGCTTTCTTT	CASSLRDRGRRKAFF
TRBD2	TRBJ2-1	TRBV6-1	-	15	TGTGCCAGCAGGGGACTAGCGTCATCCTACAATGAGCAGTTCTTC	CASRGLASSYNEQFF
-	TRBJ2-6	TRBV27	-	14	TGTGCCAGCAGTTCCATAAACGGGGCCAACGTCCTGACTTTC	CASSSINGANVLTF
-	TRBJ2-2	TRBV5-1	-	13	TGCGCCAGCAGCTTGGACAGCACCGGGGAGCTGTTTTTT	CASSLDSTGELFF
TRBD2	TRBJ2-3	TRBV14	-	15	TGTGCCAGCAGCCCTATAGCGGGAAGGGCAGATACGCAGTATTTT	CASSPIAGRADTQYF
-	TRBJ1-1	TRBV11-2	-	14	TGTGCCAGCCAGACACTACGCTTCGGGCGCGAAGCTTTCTTT	CASQTLRFGREAFF
TRBD2	TRBJ2-1	TRBV5-1	many	15	TGCGCCAGCGGCCCCCTAGCGGGACTTAACAATGAGCAGTTCTTC	CASGPLAGLNNEQFF
TRBD2	TRBJ2-7	TRBV7-2	-	13	TGTGCCAGCAGTTACAGCGGGACCTACGAGCAGTACTTC	CASSYSGTYEQYF
-	TRBJ1-5	TRBV28	-	14	TGTGCCAGCAGTTTGGCACCTAGCAATCAGCCCCAGCATTTT	CASSLAPSNQPQHF
-	TRBJ1-1	TRBV5-1	-	15	TGCGCCAGCAGCTTGGTGGCGGGAGGTATCACTGAAGCTTTCTTT	CASSLVAGGITEAFF
-	TRBJ1-5	TRBV19	-	14	TGTGCCAGTAGTAATGCGCGTAGCAATCAGCCCCAGCATTTT	CASSNARSNQPQHF
-	TRBJ2-7	TRBV6-5	few	12	TGTGCCAGCAGTCCCCGGGCGGGCGAGCAGTACTTC	CASSPRAGEQYF
TRBD2	TRBJ2-2	TRBV19	-	18	TGTGCCAGTAGTACCCCTGCAGCGGGAGGGCCTAACACCGGGGAGCTGTTTTTT	CASSTPAAGGPNTGELFF
TRBD2	TRBJ2-1	TRBV11-2	-	15	TGTGCCAGCAGCCGACTAGGAGGACTAGCGGGAGAAGAGTTCTTC	CASSRLGGLAGEEFF
-	TRBJ1-1	TRBV19	few	17	TGTGCCAGTAGTTCCGGGGGGGGTGAGGAATACGTGTATGGCGCTTTCTTT	CASSSGGGEEYVYGAFF
-	TRBJ2-2	TRBV19	-	14	TGTGCCAGTAGTGAGGGAGGGAACACCGGGGAGCTGTTTTTT	CASSEGGNTGELFF
TRBD2	TRBJ2-2	TRBV5-1	-	17	TGCGCCAGCAGCCCGGGGGGGACTAGCCAGAACACCGGGGAGCTGTTTTTT	CASSPGGTSQNTGELFF
-	TRBJ2-2	TRBV27	-	14	TGTGCCAGCAGATGGGCAGGTAGTTCCGGGGAGCTGTTTTTT	CASRWAGSSGELFF
-	TRBJ2-7	TRBV4-1	-	14	TGCGCCAGCAGCCATCAAAAGGGATCCTACGAGCAGTACTTC	CASSHQKGSYEQYF
-	TRBJ2-7	TRBV5-5	-	16	TGTGCCAGCAGCTTGGAACCGGCCACCGACTCCTACGAGCAGTACTTC	CASSLEPATDSYEQYF
-	TRBJ1-2	TRBV11-3	-	13	TGTGCCAGCAGCTTAGTGGCAGGGAAGGGCTACACCTTC	CASSLVAGKGYTF
-	TRBJ1-1	TRBV15	-	13	TGTGCCACATCCAGGTGGGGGAACACTGAAGCTTTCTTT	CATSRWGNTEAFF
TRBD1	TRBJ1-1	TRBV5-1	-	14	TGCGCCAGCAGCTTGTACAGGGGGGGCACTGAAGCTTTCTTT	CASSLYRGGTEAFF
TRBD2	TRBJ2-2	TRBV27	once	16	TGTGCCAGCAGTTTATCTAGCGGGACTAACACCGGGGAGCTGTTTTTT	CASSLSSGTNTGELFF
-	TRBJ1-1	TRBV7-6	-	13	TGTGCCAGCAGCTTAGCTTCAGGGATCAAAGCTTTCTTT	CASSLASGIKAFF
TRBD2	TRBJ2-1	TRBV7-9	-	15	TGTGCCAGCAGCCTCCGACTAGCCTCCGACAATGAGCAGTTCTTC	CASSLRLASDNEQFF
TRBD1	TRBJ1-5	TRBV15	-	16	TGTGCCACCAGCAGAACAGGGGGAGTCAACAATCAGCCCCAGCATTTT	CATSRTGGVNNQPQHF
-	TRBJ1-2	TRBV7-2	once	17	TGTGCCAGCAGCCCGGACCTGACATCGACCAGTAACTATGGCTACACCTTC	CASSPDLTSTSNYGYTF
-	TRBJ2-7	TRBV6-5	once	14	TGTGCCAGCAGTTATGCCGGACAGTCCGACGAGCAGTACTTC	CASSYAGQSDEQYF
TRBD2	TRBJ2-7	TRBV7-3	-	16	TGTGCCAGCAGCCCAAGACTAGCGGAAGGGGCCTACGAGCAGTACTTC	CASSPRLAEGAYEQYF
-	TRBJ2-1	TRBV7-9	-	17	TGTGCCAGCAGCTCAGTCCTAGCAGCTGCTGCCTACAATGAGCAGTTCTTC	CASSSVLAAAAYNEQFF
-	TRBJ2-7	TRBV5-4	-	14	TGTGCCAGCAGCGCGAAAGGGGCGGGCTACGAGCAGTACTTC	CASSAKGAGYEQYF
TRBD2	TRBJ2-3	TRBV2	-	15	TGTGCCAGCAGCGCGACTAGCGGCAGCACAGATACGCAGTATTTT	CASSATSGSTDTQYF
-	TRBJ2-3	TRBV5-6	-	16	TGTGCCAGCACTCACAGGGGTGGGGAGGTGACAGATACGCAGTATTTT	CASTHRGGEVTDTQYF
TRBD2	TRBJ2-7	TRBV11-3	-	15	TGTGCCAGCAGCTCTGACGGACTAGCGGGGCGGGAGCAGTACTTC	CASSSDGLAGREQYF
-	TRBJ2-3	TRBV5-1	-	13	TGCGCCAGCAGCATGTCGGGCACAGATACGCAGTATTTT	CASSMSGTDTQYF
-	TRBJ2-5	TRBV11-2	-	11	TGTGCCAGCAGCTACCAAGAGACCCAGTACTTC	CASSYQETQYF
-	TRBJ2-3	TRBV5-4	-	14	TGTGCCAGCAGCTTGGGAACTAGCACAGATACGCAGTATTTT	CASSLGTSTDTQYF
-	TRBJ1-2	TRBV7-2	-	12	TGTGCCAGCAGCTCCGAATCCTATGGCTACACCTTC	CASSSESYGYTF
-	TRBJ1-5	TRBV6-1	-	13	TGTGCCAGCGCCCGAAACTTTGATCAGCCCCAGCATTTT	CASARNFDQPQHF
-	TRBJ1-3	TRBV5-1	-	17	TGCGCCAGCAGCTTGTGGGCAGCACACCCCTCTGGAAACACCATATATTTT	CASSLWAAHPSGNTIYF
TRBD1	TRBJ2-7	TRBV28	-	14	TGTGCCAGCAGTCGGACAGGGGGTTCCTACGAGCAGTACTTC	CASSRTGGSYEQYF
-	TRBJ2-3	TRBV7-2	few	15	TGTGCCAGCAGCTTAGGGGCTTCACTCACAGATACGCAGTATTTT	CASSLGASLTDTQYF
TRBD1	TRBJ1-1	TRBV2	-	15	TGTGCCAGCAGTGCTACGGACAGGGGGCGAACTGAAGCTTTCTTT	CASSATDRGRTEAFF
-	TRBJ2-3	TRBV5-4	once	12	TGTGCCAGCAGCTCCCTCACAGATACGCAGTATTTT	CASSSLTDTQYF
TRBD1	TRBJ2-7	TRBV11-1	-	15	TGTGCCAGCATCAAAGGGGGGACAGGGCCTTATCAGCAGTACTTC	CASIKGGTGPYQQYF